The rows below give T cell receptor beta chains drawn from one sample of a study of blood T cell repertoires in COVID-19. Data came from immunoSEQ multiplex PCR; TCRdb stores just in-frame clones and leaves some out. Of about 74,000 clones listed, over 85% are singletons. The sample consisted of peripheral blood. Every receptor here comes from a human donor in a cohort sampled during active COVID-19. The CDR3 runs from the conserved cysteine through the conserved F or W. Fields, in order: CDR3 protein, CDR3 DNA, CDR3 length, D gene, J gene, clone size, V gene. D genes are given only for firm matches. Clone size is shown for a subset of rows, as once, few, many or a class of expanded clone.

CDR3: CASSPLRGLQADTQYF; DNA: TGTGCCAGCAGCCCCCTTAGGGGGCTGCAGGCAGATACGCAGTATTTT; length: 16; D: TRBD1; J: TRBJ2-3; size: few; V: TRBV7-9
CDR3: CASSAPGTSGRRGTDTQYF; DNA: TGTGCCAGCAGCGCCCCCGGGACTAGCGGGAGAAGGGGCACAGATACGCAGTATTTT; length: 19; D: TRBD2; J: TRBJ2-3; size: once; V: TRBV9
CDR3: CASSTDRGGGETQYF; DNA: TGTGCCAGCAGCACGGACCGGGGAGGGGGGGAGACCCAGTACTTC; length: 15; D: .; J: TRBJ2-5; size: .; V: TRBV7-9
CDR3: CASSFGLAVGETQYF; DNA: TGTGCCAGCAGTTTTGGACTAGCGGTTGGCGAGACCCAGTACTTC; length: 15; D: TRBD2; J: TRBJ2-5; size: .; V: TRBV6-2/TRBV6-3
CDR3: CASSEFGDSSSYEQYF; DNA: TGCGCCAGCAGTGAGTTCGGGGACTCGAGCTCCTACGAGCAGTACTTC; length: 16; D: .; J: TRBJ2-7; size: .; V: TRBV10-2
CDR3: CASSVGGGLGETQYF; DNA: TGTGCCAGCAGCGTAGGGGGAGGGCTGGGAGAGACCCAGTACTTC; length: 15; D: TRBD2; J: TRBJ2-5; size: .; V: TRBV9
CDR3: CASSSRDSLLRHF; DNA: TGTGCCAGCAGTTCCCGGGACTCACTCCTCCGGCATTTT; length: 13; D: .; J: TRBJ1-5; size: .; V: TRBV12-3/TRBV12-4
CDR3: CASRRSGSSYNEQFF; DNA: TGTGCCAGCAGACGTAGCGGGAGCTCCTACAATGAGCAGTTCTTC; length: 15; D: TRBD2; J: TRBJ2-1; size: once; V: TRBV7-2
CDR3: CASSLAAGELETQYF; DNA: TGTGCCAGCAGCTTGGCGGCAGGGGAATTGGAGACCCAGTACTTC; length: 15; D: .; J: TRBJ2-5; size: .; V: TRBV5-4
CDR3: CASSLGQGPFF; DNA: TGTGCCAGCAGCCTTGGGCAGGGTCCGTTCTTC; length: 11; D: .; J: TRBJ2-1; size: .; V: TRBV28
CDR3: CASSLRQGADEQYF; DNA: TGCGCCAGCAGCCTACGACAGGGGGCCGACGAGCAGTACTTC; length: 14; D: TRBD1; J: TRBJ2-7; size: .; V: TRBV5-1
CDR3: CSASSGETGNEQFF; DNA: TGCAGTGCTAGTTCGGGGGAGACCGGCAATGAGCAGTTCTTC; length: 14; D: .; J: TRBJ2-1; size: .; V: TRBV20-1
CDR3: CASSNPGSYEQYF; DNA: TGTGCCAGCAGCAATCCAGGGTCCTACGAGCAGTACTTC; length: 13; D: .; J: TRBJ2-7; size: .; V: TRBV11-1
CDR3: CASSSADRGNEKLFF; DNA: TGTGCCAGCAGTTCCGCGGACAGGGGGAATGAAAAACTGTTTTTT; length: 15; D: TRBD1; J: TRBJ1-4; size: .; V: TRBV6-6
CDR3: CASTPTPTSGRADEQFF; DNA: TGTGCCAGCACCCCGACCCCTACTAGCGGGAGGGCCGATGAGCAGTTCTTC; length: 17; D: TRBD2; J: TRBJ2-1; size: .; V: TRBV5-4
CDR3: CASSPLDTQYF; DNA: TGTGCCAGCAGCCCACTGGATACGCAGTATTTT; length: 11; D: .; J: TRBJ2-3; size: .; V: TRBV7-2
CDR3: CASSPPSTDTQYF; DNA: TGTGCCAGCTCACCCCCTAGCACAGATACGCAGTATTTT; length: 13; D: .; J: TRBJ2-3; size: .; V: TRBV18
CDR3: CASSLTSGSADEQFF; DNA: TGCGCCAGCAGCTTGACTAGCGGGAGCGCCGATGAGCAGTTCTTC; length: 15; D: TRBD2; J: TRBJ2-1; size: .; V: TRBV5-1
CDR3: CASSLWADEKLFF; DNA: TGTGCCAGCAGCTTGTGGGCCGATGAAAAACTGTTTTTT; length: 13; D: .; J: TRBJ1-4; size: once; V: TRBV5-4
CDR3: CASRKGQGDTIYF; DNA: TGTGCCAGCAGAAAAGGACAGGGAGACACCATATATTTT; length: 13; D: TRBD1; J: TRBJ1-3; size: .; V: TRBV28
CDR3: CASSLAVSGSTDTQYF; DNA: TGTGCCAGCAGCTTGGCGGTTAGCGGGAGCACAGATACGCAGTATTTT; length: 16; D: TRBD2; J: TRBJ2-3; size: .; V: TRBV5-4
CDR3: CASSSELYEQYF; DNA: TGTGCCAGCAGCTCCGAGCTCTACGAGCAGTACTTC; length: 12; D: .; J: TRBJ2-7; size: .; V: TRBV28
CDR3: CASSSDTSGRDEQYF; DNA: TGTGCCAGCAGCTCCGATACTAGCGGGAGGGACGAGCAGTACTTC; length: 15; D: TRBD2; J: TRBJ2-7; size: .; V: TRBV11-1
CDR3: CASSLDPPPSAYSYNEQFF; DNA: TGTGCCAGCAGCTTAGACCCCCCTCCTAGCGCGTATTCCTACAATGAGCAGTTCTTC; length: 19; D: .; J: TRBJ2-1; size: .; V: TRBV7-8
CDR3: CASSLAGEVETQYF; DNA: TGTGCCAGCAGCTTAGCGGGAGAAGTGGAGACCCAGTACTTC; length: 14; D: TRBD2; J: TRBJ2-5; size: .; V: TRBV6-5
CDR3: CASSSGLAGATDTQYF; DNA: TGTGCCAGCAGCTCGGGACTAGCGGGTGCCACAGATACGCAGTATTTT; length: 16; D: TRBD2; J: TRBJ2-3; size: .; V: TRBV2
CDR3: CASSVTGEVNYGYTF; DNA: TGTGCCAGCAGCGTAACAGGGGAGGTTAACTATGGCTACACCTTC; length: 15; D: TRBD1; J: TRBJ1-2; size: .; V: TRBV9
CDR3: CSVEGETSSPSDTQYF; DNA: TGCAGCGTTGAAGGCGAGACTAGCTCTCCCTCAGATACGCAGTATTTT; length: 16; D: TRBD2; J: TRBJ2-3; size: .; V: TRBV29-1
CDR3: CAWSVRFNQPQHF; DNA: TGTGCCTGGAGTGTACGGTTCAATCAGCCCCAGCATTTT; length: 13; D: .; J: TRBJ1-5; size: .; V: TRBV30
CDR3: CATSRAGSGGEWTQYF; DNA: TGTGCCACCAGCAGAGCAGGCAGCGGAGGGGAGTGGACCCAGTACTTC; length: 16; D: .; J: TRBJ2-5; size: .; V: TRBV15
CDR3: CASSIPLAGGTYNEQFF; DNA: TGTGCCAGTAGTATCCCCCTAGCGGGAGGAACCTACAATGAGCAGTTCTTC; length: 17; D: TRBD2; J: TRBJ2-1; size: .; V: TRBV19
CDR3: CASSTTGGVNSPLHF; DNA: TGTGCCAGCAGCACTACAGGGGGCGTAAATTCACCCCTCCACTTT; length: 15; D: TRBD1; J: TRBJ1-6; size: few; V: TRBV9
CDR3: CASSLGLSTDTQYF; DNA: TGTGCCAGCAGTCTGGGACTGTCCACAGATACGCAGTATTTT; length: 14; D: .; J: TRBJ2-3; size: .; V: TRBV28
CDR3: CASSLGSQRGETQYF; DNA: TGTGCCAGCAGCTTAGGAAGTCAGCGAGGAGAGACCCAGTACTTC; length: 15; D: .; J: TRBJ2-5; size: .; V: TRBV7-2
CDR3: CASRQPGQMGETQYF; DNA: TGTGCCAGCAGGCAACCGGGACAGATGGGAGAGACCCAGTACTTC; length: 15; D: TRBD1; J: TRBJ2-5; size: few; V: TRBV27
CDR3: CATSDLFQTGELFF; DNA: TGTGCCACCAGTGATCTCTTTCAGACCGGGGAGCTGTTTTTT; length: 14; D: .; J: TRBJ2-2; size: .; V: TRBV24-1
CDR3: CASSRRGRPGNTIYF; DNA: TGTGCCAGCAGCCGGAGGGGCAGACCTGGAAACACCATATATTTT; length: 15; D: .; J: TRBJ1-3; size: .; V: TRBV5-8
CDR3: CASSQEATVQETQYF; DNA: TGTGCCAGCAGCCAAGAGGCGACTGTCCAAGAGACCCAGTACTTC; length: 15; D: .; J: TRBJ2-5; size: .; V: TRBV4-2
CDR3: CASAQGTNTEAFF; DNA: TGCGCCAGTGCACAGGGCACGAACACTGAAGCTTTCTTT; length: 13; D: .; J: TRBJ1-1; size: .; V: TRBV5-1
CDR3: CASSPFGGNTEAFF; DNA: TGTGCCAGCAGCCCCTTCGGGGGGAACACTGAAGCTTTCTTT; length: 14; D: .; J: TRBJ1-1; size: .; V: TRBV9
CDR3: CSVEITRTSGSGADTQYF; DNA: TGCAGCGTTGAAATTACCCGGACTAGCGGGAGCGGGGCAGATACGCAGTATTTT; length: 18; D: TRBD2; J: TRBJ2-3; size: .; V: TRBV29-1
CDR3: CASRTTGKTYEQYF; DNA: TGTGCCAGCAGGACGACAGGCAAGACTTACGAGCAGTACTTC; length: 14; D: .; J: TRBJ2-7; size: .; V: TRBV6-5